One and the same sample provided the 11 T cell receptor beta chains below, sequenced in a study of cytomegalovirus exposure and HLA in healthy donors. Sequenced by immunoSEQ multiplex PCR; TCRdb stores in-frame clones only, minus some. The sample holds about 190,000 clones; approximately 85% are singletons and the top ten take more than 1.2%. The sequencing input was PBMCs. The source of these receptors is a woman under 30 in good health and CMV-seronegative.

V usage is TRBV4-1 and J usage is TRBJ1-3; TRBD1 is a possible D gene (6 bases). Germline V gene lookup returns CDR1 MGHRA and CDR2 YSYEKL. Trimming left V 3 bases short and J 2 bases short, with 8 bases between. The CDR3 contains 14 residues. Here the CDR3 DNA reads TGCGCCAGCAGCCAGTCAGGGGCTGGAAACACCATATATTTT. This gives the protein CASSQSGAGNTIYF.

V is TRBV6-5 and J is TRBJ1-2; TRBD1 matches at 8 bases. Germline V gives CDR1 MNHEY, CDR2 SVGAGI. V lost 0 bases to trimming and J lost 8 bases; unmatched junction nucleotides: 8. The CDR3 has 15 amino acids. The CDR3: CASSYSSRGRAGYTF. In DNA form, the CDR3 reads TGTGCCAGCAGTTACTCGTCCAGGGGGCGCGCGGGCTACACCTTC.

The chain employs TRBV4-1 and TRBJ2-1; 7 bases align to TRBD2. The V segment lost 0 bases and the J segment 0 bases; nucleotides outside the gene matches: 2. CDR1 and CDR2 (germline): MGHRA, YSYEKL. CDR3 size: 16 residues. The CDR3 loop is CASSQEGGDSYNEQFF. CDR3 DNA: TGCGCCAGCAGCCAAGAGGGGGGGGACTCCTACAATGAGCAGTTCTTC.

This clone was counted once. The rearrangement links TRBV7-9 to TRBJ2-3, with 11 bases aligning to TRBD2. The V gene's germline CDR1 is SEHNR and CDR2 FQNEAQ (reference sequence). The CDR3 loop spans 16 amino acids. V dropped 4 bases and J dropped 1; count of bases not matched to a gene: 4. CDR3 sequence reads: CASSSPGLAGTDTQYF. CDR3 nucleotides: TGTGCCAGCAGCTCTCCGGGACTAGCGGGCACAGATACGCAGTATTTT.

The gene calls are TRBV6-4 and TRBJ1-1; a possible D gene is TRBD1 (5 bases). V gave up 0 bases and J gave up 5 bases, with 19 bases separating them. Germline CDR1 is MRHNA and CDR2 is SNTAGT. The CDR3 runs 17 residues. CDR3 DNA: TGTGCCAGCAGTGACTCGAAGGCGGGGGTTATGGAGACTGAAGCTTTCTTT. This translates into CASSDSKAGVMETEAFF.

The chain joins TRBV9 to TRBJ2-1, with 10 nucleotides matching TRBD1. CDR1 SGDLS and CDR2 YYNGEE come from the germline V gene. The CDR3 runs 16 residues. V trimming: 3 bases; J trimming: 5 bases; junction bases outside the gene matches: 8. This chain's CDR3 is CASSAPDRGFNNEQFF. The CDR3 bases are TGTGCCAGCAGCGCCCCGGACAGGGGGTTTAACAATGAGCAGTTCTTC.

Comments on this clone: One end of the junction varies from germline; a read error may be responsible. J is TRBJ2-1 and V is TRBV7-7; D might be TRBD1 or TRBD2, each matching 5 bases. The CDR3 runs to 15 residues. CDR1 is SSHAT and CDR2 is FNYEAQ in the germline V gene (reference sequence). DNA for the CDR3: TGTGCCAGCAGCCTAGCTACCACAGGTTACAATGAGCAGTTCTTC. Its translation: CASSLATTGYNEQFF.

The chain has TRBV4-1 and TRBJ2-3, with a weak D call TRBD1 (5 bases). Germline V gene data show CDR1 as MGHRA and CDR2 as YSYEKL. This CDR3 is built from 14 residues. Trimming left V 0 bases short and J 4 bases short, with 8 bases between. The CDR3 loop reads CASSQEMGPDTQYF. CDR3 DNA sequence: TGCGCCAGCAGCCAAGAAATGGGGCCAGATACGCAGTATTTT.

The rearrangement uses TRBV6-6 and TRBJ2-7; D perhaps matches TRBD2 (5 bases). CDR3 length: 15 residues. Germline lookup yields CDR1 MNHNY and CDR2 SVGAGI (reference sequence). Trimming cost V 5 bases and J 5 bases, with 19 bases left between them. The CDR3, as DNA: TGTGCCAGCAGTCTTTATTCAGAGGGCGGCGACGAGCAGTACTTC. Protein product: CASSLYSEGGDEQYF.

The rearrangement joins TRBV10-2 to TRBJ2-5; 9 positions agree with TRBD2. The CDR3 has 15 amino acids. V shed 4 bases and J 4 bases; nucleotides not matched to a gene: 7. Germline CDR1 reads WSHSY; CDR2 reads SAAADI. The CDR3, as DNA: TGCGCCAGCAGTGTCCTAGCGGGGTTTAGAGAGACCCAGTACTTC. Protein: CASSVLAGFRETQYF.

This sequence joins TRBV6-5 and TRBJ1-2; 11 nucleotides match TRBD1. This CDR3 has 13 residues. V lost 6 bases, J lost 9 bases, and 6 bases stayed unmatched. The V gene's germline CDR1 is MNHEY and CDR2 SVGAGI. The CDR3 DNA follows: TGTGCCAGCAGCATGGGACAGGGGGTTCGCTACACCTTC. Translating gives CASSMGQGVRYTF.